This record covers a single T cell receptor beta chain. Its antigen is undetermined. This entry belongs to a study of cytomegalovirus exposure and HLA in healthy donors. Study findings and constraints: Researchers had no immune exposure information except CMV serostatus available.

PCR was performed using 60 Vbeta and 13 Jbeta primers. Clones were sequenced by immunoSEQ multiplex PCR, and TCRdb holds only the in-frame ones, with some missing. Here the sample spans some 100,000 clones, 60% to 85% being singletons. Germline assignment: CDR1 MGHRA and CDR2 YSYEKL. Trimming cost V 0 bases and J 1 base, with 9 bases left between them. The CDR3 runs 15 residues. The sequencing sample was made of PBMCs. The chain is built from TRBV4-1 and TRBJ2-5, with D unclear. The receptor was isolated from a woman aged 40 to 50 in good health and CMV-seropositive. The CDR3 spells CASSQDRAPQETQYF. The CDR3 coding sequence is TGCGCCAGCAGCCAAGATCGAGCCCCCCAAGAGACCCAGTACTTC.